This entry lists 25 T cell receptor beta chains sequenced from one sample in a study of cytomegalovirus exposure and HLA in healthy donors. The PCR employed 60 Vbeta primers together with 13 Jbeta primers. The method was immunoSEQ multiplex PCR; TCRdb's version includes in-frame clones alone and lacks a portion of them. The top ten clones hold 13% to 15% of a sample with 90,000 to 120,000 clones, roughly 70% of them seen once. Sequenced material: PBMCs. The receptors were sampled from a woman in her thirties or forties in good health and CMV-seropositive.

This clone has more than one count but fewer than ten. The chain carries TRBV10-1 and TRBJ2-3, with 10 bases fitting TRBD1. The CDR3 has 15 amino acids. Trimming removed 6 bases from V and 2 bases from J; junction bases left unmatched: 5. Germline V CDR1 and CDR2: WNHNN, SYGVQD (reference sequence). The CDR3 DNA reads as TGCGCCAGCAGAGCCGGGACAGGGGACACAGATACGCAGTATTTT. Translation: CASRAGTGDTDTQYF.

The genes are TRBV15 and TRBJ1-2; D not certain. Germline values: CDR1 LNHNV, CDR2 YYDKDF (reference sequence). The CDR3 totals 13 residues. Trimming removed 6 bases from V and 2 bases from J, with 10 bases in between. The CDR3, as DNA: TGTGCCACCAGGAGGACGGGAAACTATGGCTACACCTTC. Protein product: CATRRTGNYGYTF.

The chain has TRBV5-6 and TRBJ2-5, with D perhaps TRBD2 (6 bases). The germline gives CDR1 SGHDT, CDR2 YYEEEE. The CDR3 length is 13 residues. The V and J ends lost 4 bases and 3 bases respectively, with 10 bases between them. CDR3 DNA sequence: TGTGCCAGCAGCGCGCGGGGTAAAGAGACCCAGTACTTC. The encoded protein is CASSARGKETQYF.

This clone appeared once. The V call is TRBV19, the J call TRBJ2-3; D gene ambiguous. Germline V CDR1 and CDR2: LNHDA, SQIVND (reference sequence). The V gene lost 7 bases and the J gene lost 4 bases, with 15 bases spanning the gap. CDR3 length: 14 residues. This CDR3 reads CASTAGVTADTQYF. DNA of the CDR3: TGTGCCAGTACGGCTGGCGTGACTGCAGATACGCAGTATTTT. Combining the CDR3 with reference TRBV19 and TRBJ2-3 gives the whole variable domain DGGITQSPKYLFRKEGQNVTLSCEQNLNHDAMYWYRQDPGQGLRLIYYSQIVNDFQKGDIAEGYSVSREKKESFPLTVTSAQKNPTAFYLCASTAGVTADTQYFGPGTRLTVL.

For the CDR3, the DNA is TGCAGCGTTGAATTCGGGCTAGCGGGGGGTGAGCAGTACTTC. It specifies CSVEFGLAGGEQYF. This chain joins TRBV29-1 and TRBJ2-7; 11 bases align to TRBD2. Trimming cost V 2 bases and J 7 bases; bases outside gene matches: 7. This CDR3 has 14 amino acids. The V gene's germline CDR1 is SQVTM and CDR2 ANQGSEA.

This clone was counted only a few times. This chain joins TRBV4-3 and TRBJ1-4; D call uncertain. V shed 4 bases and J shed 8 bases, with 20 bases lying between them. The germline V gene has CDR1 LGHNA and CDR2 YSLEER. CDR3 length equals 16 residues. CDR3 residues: CASSRNLNPGAEKLFF. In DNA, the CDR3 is TGCGCCAGCAGCCGGAATCTCAACCCGGGAGCAGAAAAACTGTTTTTT.

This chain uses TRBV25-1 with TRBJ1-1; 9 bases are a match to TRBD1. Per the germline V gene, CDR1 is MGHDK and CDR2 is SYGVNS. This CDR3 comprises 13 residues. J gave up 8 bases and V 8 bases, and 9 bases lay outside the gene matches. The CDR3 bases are TGTGCCAGCCTTCTAGCCGGGACAGGGGAAGCTTTCTTT. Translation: CASLLAGTGEAFF.

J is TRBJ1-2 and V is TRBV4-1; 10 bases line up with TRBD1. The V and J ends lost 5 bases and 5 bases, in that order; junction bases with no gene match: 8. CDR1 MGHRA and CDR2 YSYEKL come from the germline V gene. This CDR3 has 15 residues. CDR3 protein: CASSTRDRGGYGYTF. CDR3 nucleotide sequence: TGCGCCAGCAGCACCCGGGACAGGGGTGGGTATGGCTACACCTTC.

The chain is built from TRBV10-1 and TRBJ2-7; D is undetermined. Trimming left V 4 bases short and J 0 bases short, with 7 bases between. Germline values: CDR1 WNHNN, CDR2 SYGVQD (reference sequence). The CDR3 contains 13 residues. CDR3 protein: CASSGALSYEQYF. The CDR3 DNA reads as TGCGCCAGCAGTGGGGCTCTCTCCTACGAGCAGTACTTC.

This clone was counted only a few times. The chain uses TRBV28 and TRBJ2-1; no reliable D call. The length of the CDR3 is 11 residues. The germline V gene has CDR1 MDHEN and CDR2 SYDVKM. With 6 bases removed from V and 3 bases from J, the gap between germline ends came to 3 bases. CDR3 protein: CASRYYNEQFF. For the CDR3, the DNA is TGTGCCAGCAGGTACTACAATGAGCAGTTCTTC. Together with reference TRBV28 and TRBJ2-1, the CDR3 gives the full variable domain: DVKVTQSSRYLVKRTGEKVFLECVQDMDHENMFWYRQDPGLGLRLIYFSYDVKMKEKGDIPEGYSVSREKKERFSLILESASTNQTSMYLCASRYYNEQFFGPGTRLTVL.

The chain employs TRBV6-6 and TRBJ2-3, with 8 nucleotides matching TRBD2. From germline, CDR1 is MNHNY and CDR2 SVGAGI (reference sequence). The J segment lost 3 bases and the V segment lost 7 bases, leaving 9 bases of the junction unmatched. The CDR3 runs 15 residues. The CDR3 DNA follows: TGTGCCAGCACCCGGGGGGGGTCAGAAACAGATACGCAGTATTTT. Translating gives CASTRGGSETDTQYF.

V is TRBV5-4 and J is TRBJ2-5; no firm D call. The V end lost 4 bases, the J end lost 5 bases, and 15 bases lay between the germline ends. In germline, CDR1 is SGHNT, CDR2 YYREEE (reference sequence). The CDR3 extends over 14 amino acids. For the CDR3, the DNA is TGTGCCAGCAGCACCGGTGCGAGATTTGAGACCCAGTACTTC. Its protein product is CASSTGARFETQYF.

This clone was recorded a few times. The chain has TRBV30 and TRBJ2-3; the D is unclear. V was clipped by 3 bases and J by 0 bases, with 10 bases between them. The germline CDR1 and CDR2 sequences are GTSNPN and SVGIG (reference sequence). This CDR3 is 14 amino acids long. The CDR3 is CAWSGQASTDTQYF. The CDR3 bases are TGTGCCTGGAGCGGTCAGGCCAGCACAGATACGCAGTATTTT.

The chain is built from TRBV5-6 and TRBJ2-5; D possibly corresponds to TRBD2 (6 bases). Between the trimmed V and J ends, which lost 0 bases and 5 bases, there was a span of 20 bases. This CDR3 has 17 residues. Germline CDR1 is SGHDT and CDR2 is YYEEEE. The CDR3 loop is CASSLVRQGLGGETQYF. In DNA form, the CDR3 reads TGTGCCAGCAGCTTGGTCCGGCAGGGCCTCGGAGGGGAGACCCAGTACTTC. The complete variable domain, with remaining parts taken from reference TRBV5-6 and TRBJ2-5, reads DAGVTQSPTHLIKTRGQQVTLRCSPKSGHDTVSWYQQALGQGPQFIFQYYEEEERQRGNFPDRFSGHQFPNYSSELNVNALLLGDSALYLCASSLVRQGLGGETQYFGPGTRLLVL.

The CDR3 reads CASSEAGSSSYNEQFF. The CDR3 DNA follows: TGTGCCAGCAGTGAGGCGGGGTCGAGCTCCTACAATGAGCAGTTCTTC. This chain joins TRBV2 and TRBJ2-1, with D possibly TRBD2 on 6 matching bases. From germline, CDR1 is SNHLY and CDR2 FYNNEI. The CDR3 extends over 16 amino acids. V was cut by 3 bases and J by 0 bases, with 12 bases left in between.

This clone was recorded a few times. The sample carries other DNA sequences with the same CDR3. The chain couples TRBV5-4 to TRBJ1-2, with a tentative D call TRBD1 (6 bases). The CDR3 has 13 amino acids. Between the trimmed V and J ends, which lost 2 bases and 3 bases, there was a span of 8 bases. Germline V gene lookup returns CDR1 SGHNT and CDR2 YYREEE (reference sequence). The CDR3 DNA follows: TGTGCCAGCAGCTTTCCAGGGGACTATGGCTACACCTTC. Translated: CASSFPGDYGYTF.

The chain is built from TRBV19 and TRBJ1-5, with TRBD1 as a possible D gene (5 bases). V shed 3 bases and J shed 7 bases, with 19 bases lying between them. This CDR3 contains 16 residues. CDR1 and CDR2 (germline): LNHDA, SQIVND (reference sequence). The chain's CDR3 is CASSIGGKGVIQPQHF. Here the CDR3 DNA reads TGTGCCAGTAGTATCGGGGGGAAGGGCGTAATCCAGCCCCAGCATTTT.

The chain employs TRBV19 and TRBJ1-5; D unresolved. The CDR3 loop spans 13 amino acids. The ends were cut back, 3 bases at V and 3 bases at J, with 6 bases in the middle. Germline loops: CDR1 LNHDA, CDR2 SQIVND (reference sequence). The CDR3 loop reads CASSILVNQPQHF. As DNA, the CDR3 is TGTGCCAGTAGTATCTTAGTCAATCAGCCCCAGCATTTT.

The CDR3 DNA reads as TGTGCCAGCAGCTTGACAGGGAGTGGCTACACCTTC. It yields the protein CASSLTGSGYTF. The chain employs TRBV5-5 and TRBJ1-2; D might be TRBD1 (6 bases). V was trimmed by 1 base and J by 7 bases, leaving 8 bases between them. CDR3 size: 12 residues. The germline CDR1 and CDR2 sequences are SGHKS and YYEKEE (reference sequence).

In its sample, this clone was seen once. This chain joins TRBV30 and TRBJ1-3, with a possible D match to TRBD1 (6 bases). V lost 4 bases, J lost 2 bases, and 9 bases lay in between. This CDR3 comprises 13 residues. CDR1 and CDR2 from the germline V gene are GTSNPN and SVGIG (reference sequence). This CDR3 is CAWTRGTGNTIYF. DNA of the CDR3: TGTGCCTGGACGAGGGGGACTGGAAACACCATATATTTT.

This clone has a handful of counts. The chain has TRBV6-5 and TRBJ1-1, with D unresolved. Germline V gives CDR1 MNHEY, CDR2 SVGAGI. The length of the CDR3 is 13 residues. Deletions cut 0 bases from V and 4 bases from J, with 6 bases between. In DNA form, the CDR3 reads TGTGCCAGCAGTTACTCAGCAGGCACTGAAGCTTTCTTT. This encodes CASSYSAGTEAFF.

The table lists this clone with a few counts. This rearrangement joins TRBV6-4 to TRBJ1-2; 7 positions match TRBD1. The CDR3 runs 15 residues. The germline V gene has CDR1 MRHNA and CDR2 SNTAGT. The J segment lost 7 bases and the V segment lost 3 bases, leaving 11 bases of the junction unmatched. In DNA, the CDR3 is TGTGCCAGCAGTGATGTAAGGACAGGCCGGTGTGGCTACACCTTC. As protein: CASSDVRTGRCGYTF.

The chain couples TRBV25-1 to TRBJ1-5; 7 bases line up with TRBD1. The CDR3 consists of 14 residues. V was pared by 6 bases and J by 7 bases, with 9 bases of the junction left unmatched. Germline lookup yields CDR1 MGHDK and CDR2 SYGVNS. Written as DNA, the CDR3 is TGTGCCAGCAGGAGACAGGGCTCGGAACAGCCCCAGCATTTT. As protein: CASRRQGSEQPQHF.

The CDR3 loop reads CASSLVWSGQGNYGYTF. The CDR3, as DNA: TGTGCCAGCAGCTTAGTGTGGTCGGGACAGGGGAACTATGGCTACACCTTC. The gene calls are TRBV7-8 and TRBJ1-2; TRBD1 matches at 10 bases. Germline V CDR1 and CDR2: SGHVS, FQNEAQ. Losses at the gene ends were 1 base for V and 2 bases for J; bases not matched to a gene: 7. The CDR3 consists of 17 residues. Full variable domain (missing parts from reference TRBV7-8 and TRBJ1-2): GAGVSQSPRYKVAKRGQDVALRCDPISGHVSLFWYQQALGQGPEFLTYFQNEAQLDKSGLPSDRFFAERPEGSVSTLKIQRTQQEDSAVYLCASSLVWSGQGNYGYTFGSGTRLTVV.

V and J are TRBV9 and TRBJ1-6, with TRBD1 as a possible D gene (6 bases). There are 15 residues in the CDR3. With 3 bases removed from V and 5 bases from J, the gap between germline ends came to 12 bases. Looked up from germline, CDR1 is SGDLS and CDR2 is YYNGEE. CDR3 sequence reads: CASSGGWTDNSPLHF. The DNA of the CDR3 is TGTGCCAGCAGCGGAGGATGGACAGATAATTCACCCCTCCACTTT.